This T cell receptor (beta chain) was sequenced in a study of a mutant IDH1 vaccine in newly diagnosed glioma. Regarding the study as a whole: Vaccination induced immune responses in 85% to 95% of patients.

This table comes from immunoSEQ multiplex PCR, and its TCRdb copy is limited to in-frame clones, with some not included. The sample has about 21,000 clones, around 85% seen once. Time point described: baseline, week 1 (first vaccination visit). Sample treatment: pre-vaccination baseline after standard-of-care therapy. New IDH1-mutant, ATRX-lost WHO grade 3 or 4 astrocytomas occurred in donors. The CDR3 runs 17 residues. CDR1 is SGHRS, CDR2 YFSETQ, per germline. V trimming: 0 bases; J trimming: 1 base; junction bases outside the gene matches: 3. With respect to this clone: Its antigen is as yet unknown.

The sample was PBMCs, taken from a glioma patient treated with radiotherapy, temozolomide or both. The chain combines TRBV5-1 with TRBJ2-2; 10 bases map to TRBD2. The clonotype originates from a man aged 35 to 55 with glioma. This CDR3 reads CASSLGASGRNTGELFF. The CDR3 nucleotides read TGCGCCAGCAGCTTGGGGGCTAGCGGGAGGAACACCGGGGAGCTGTTTTTT.